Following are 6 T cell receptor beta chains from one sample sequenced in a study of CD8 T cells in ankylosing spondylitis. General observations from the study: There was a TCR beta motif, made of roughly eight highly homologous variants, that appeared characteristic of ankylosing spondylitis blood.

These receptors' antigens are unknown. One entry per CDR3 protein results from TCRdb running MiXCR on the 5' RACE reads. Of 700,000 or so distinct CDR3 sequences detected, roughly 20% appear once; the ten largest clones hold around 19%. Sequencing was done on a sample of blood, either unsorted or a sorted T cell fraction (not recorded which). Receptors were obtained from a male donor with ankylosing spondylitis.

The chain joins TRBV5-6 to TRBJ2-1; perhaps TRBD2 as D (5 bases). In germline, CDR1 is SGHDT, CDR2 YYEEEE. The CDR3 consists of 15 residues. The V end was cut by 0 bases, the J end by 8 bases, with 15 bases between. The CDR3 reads CASSLELDPHDEQFF. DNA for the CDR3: TGTGCCAGCAGCTTGGAACTAGACCCGCACGATGAGCAGTTCTTC.

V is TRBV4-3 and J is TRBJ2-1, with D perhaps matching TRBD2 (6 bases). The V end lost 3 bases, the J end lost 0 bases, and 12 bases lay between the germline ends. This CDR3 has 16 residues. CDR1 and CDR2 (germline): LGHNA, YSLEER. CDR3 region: CASSHVRESSYNEQFF. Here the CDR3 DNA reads TGCGCCAGCAGCCATGTACGGGAGAGCTCCTACAATGAGCAGTTCTTC.

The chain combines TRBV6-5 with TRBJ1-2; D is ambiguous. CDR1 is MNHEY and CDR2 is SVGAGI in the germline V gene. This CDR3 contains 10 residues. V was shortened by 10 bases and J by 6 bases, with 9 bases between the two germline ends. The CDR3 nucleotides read TGTGCCACCCTCCGAAATGGCTACACCTTC. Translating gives CATLRNGYTF.

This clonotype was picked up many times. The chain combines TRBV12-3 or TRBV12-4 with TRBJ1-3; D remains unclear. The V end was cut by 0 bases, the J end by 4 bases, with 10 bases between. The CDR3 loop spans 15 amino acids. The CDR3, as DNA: TGTGCCAGCAGTTTAGCCGGGAATCGCGGAAACACCATATATTTT. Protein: CASSLAGNRGNTIYF.

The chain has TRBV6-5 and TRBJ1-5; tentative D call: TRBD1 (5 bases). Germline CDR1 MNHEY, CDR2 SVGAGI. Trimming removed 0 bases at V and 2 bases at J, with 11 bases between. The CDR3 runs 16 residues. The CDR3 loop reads CASSYSSAGRNQPQHF. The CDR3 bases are TGTGCCAGCAGTTACTCATCGGCGGGGCGCAATCAGCCCCAGCATTTT.

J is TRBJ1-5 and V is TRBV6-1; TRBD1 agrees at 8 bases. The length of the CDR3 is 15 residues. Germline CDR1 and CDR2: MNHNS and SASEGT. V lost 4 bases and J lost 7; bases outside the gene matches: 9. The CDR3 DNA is TGTGCCAGCAGTGGCGGGCCAGGGGGCTGGCAGCCCCAGCATTTT. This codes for CASSGGPGGWQPQHF.